The 23 T cell receptor beta chains reported below all come from one sample, sequenced in a study of blood T cell repertoires in COVID-19. TCRdb keeps only in-frame clones here, not all; method: immunoSEQ multiplex PCR. Of 120,000 or so clones in the sample, over 75% were seen once. The sequenced material came from peripheral blood. The receptors originated from a woman of 80 years or more with acute or convalescent COVID-19.

The V and J genes are TRBV6-5 and TRBJ1-1; maybe TRBD1 (5 bases). Trimming left V 6 bases short and J 4 bases short, with 9 bases between. The CDR3 loop spans 12 amino acids. Germline CDR1 MNHEY, CDR2 SVGAGI. The DNA for the CDR3 is TGTGCCAGCAGAACCGGGGGCACTGAAGCTTTCTTT. Protein product: CASRTGGTEAFF.

This chain links TRBV7-9 with TRBJ2-5, with 7 bases lining up with TRBD1. CDR3 size: 14 residues. V trimming: 10 bases; J trimming: 3 bases; junction bases outside the gene matches: 11. The germline gives CDR1 SEHNR, CDR2 FQNEAQ (reference sequence). Here the CDR3 DNA reads TGTGCCACCGCATGGACAGGATTGGAAGAGACCCAGTACTTC. Its translation: CATAWTGLEETQYF.

V is TRBV7-9 and J is TRBJ2-2, with TRBD1 identical over 7 bases. Germline V gene sequence: CDR1 SEHNR, CDR2 FQNEAQ (reference sequence). Trimming at V came to 5 bases and at J to 3 bases, leaving 6 bases not matched to a gene. The CDR3 loop spans 15 amino acids. CDR3 sequence reads: CASSRGTVDTGELFF. The CDR3 nucleotides are TGTGCCAGCAGCCGTGGGACAGTCGACACCGGGGAGCTGTTTTTT.

The chain uses TRBV20-1 and TRBJ1-2; 9 bases agree with TRBD1. Germline V gives CDR1 DFQATT, CDR2 SNEGSKA (reference sequence). The CDR3 runs 10 residues. Losses at the gene ends were 6 bases for V and 12 bases for J; bases not matched to a gene: 5. The CDR3 nucleotides read TGCAGTGCCGGGGACAGGGTACACACCTTC. This gives the protein CSAGDRVHTF.

This chain connects TRBV5-1 to TRBJ1-2, with 8 bases lining up with TRBD1. Germline V CDR1 and CDR2: SGHRS, YFSETQ. Unmatched junction bases numbered 5, after V lost 5 bases and J lost 2 bases. This CDR3 comprises 14 residues. The CDR3 region is CASRAQGVNYGYTF. Here the CDR3 DNA reads TGCGCCAGCAGGGCACAGGGGGTAAACTATGGCTACACCTTC.

The chain combines TRBV15 with TRBJ2-2, with a tentative D call TRBD1 (5 bases). The germline CDR1 and CDR2 sequences are LNHNV and YYDKDF (reference sequence). The V end lost 0 bases, the J end lost 0 bases, and 11 bases lay between the germline ends. The CDR3 sequence is 17 residues long. CDR3 sequence: CATSREIADTNTGELFF. The CDR3 DNA sequence: TGTGCCACCAGCAGAGAGATTGCGGACACGAACACCGGGGAGCTGTTTTTT.

The V call is TRBV15, the J call TRBJ2-1; TRBD2 aligns across 7 bases. V was pared by 3 bases and J by 4 bases, with 9 bases of the junction left unmatched. The CDR3 runs 16 residues. Germline assignment: CDR1 LNHNV and CDR2 YYDKDF (reference sequence). The CDR3 loop reads CATSSPTAGSYNEQFF. Here the CDR3 DNA reads TGTGCCACCAGCAGCCCCACAGCGGGGTCTTACAATGAGCAGTTCTTC.

The chain recombines TRBV29-1 with TRBJ2-3; 7 bases fit TRBD1. The CDR3 runs 13 residues. After removal of 6 bases from V and 11 bases from J, the junction contained 14 bases not matched to a gene. Germline lookup yields CDR1 SQVTM and CDR2 ANQGSEA. The CDR3 DNA follows: TGCAGCGTCCACCAGGGGGACCGCTCTCTGCAGTATTTT. Protein sequence: CSVHQGDRSLQYF.

CDR3 coding DNA: TGTGCCAGCAGCGTAAGTGGCGGGAGTCTGACGGCTTTCTTT. The encoded protein is CASSVSGGSLTAFF. The genes are TRBV9 and TRBJ1-1, with unresolved D. V gave up 1 base and J gave up 11 bases, with 18 bases separating them. The germline V gene encodes CDR1 SGDLS and CDR2 YYNGEE. The CDR3 length is 14 residues. The variable domain in full, with the rest retrieved from reference TRBV9 and TRBJ1-1, is DSGVTQTPKHLITATGQRVTLRCSPRSGDLSVYWYQQSLDQGLQFLIQYYNGEERAKGNILERFSAQQFPDLHSELNLSSLELGDSALYFCASSVSGGSLTAFFGQGTRLTVV.

The chain joins TRBV18 to TRBJ1-6, with a tentative D call TRBD1 (5 bases). The CDR3 runs to 13 residues. Germline V gene sequence: CDR1 KGHSH, CDR2 LQKENI. V was shortened by 5 bases and J by 9 bases, with 11 bases between the two germline ends. CDR3: CASSSNGGSPLHF. Here the CDR3 DNA reads TGTGCCAGCTCAAGCAACGGGGGTTCACCCCTCCACTTT.

The rearrangement uses TRBV4-2 and TRBJ2-6, with 8 nucleotides matching TRBD1. The CDR3 consists of 17 residues. Germline V CDR1 and CDR2: LGHNA, YNFKEQ. V lost 3 bases, J lost 2 bases, and 6 bases stayed unmatched. CDR3 nucleotide sequence: TGTGCCAGCAGCCAGGCCTCAGGGGGCGCTGGGGCCAACGTCCTGACTTTC. Its protein product is CASSQASGGAGANVLTF.

This clone has only a few counts. This chain connects TRBV7-8 to TRBJ1-6, with TRBD1 identical over 8 bases. The CDR3 extends over 18 amino acids. Germline V lookup: CDR1 SGHVS, CDR2 FQNEAQ. Losses at the gene ends were 4 bases for V and 0 bases for J; bases not matched to a gene: 8. CDR3 coding DNA: TGTGCCAGCAGCTGGCACAGGGGGGAGAGCTCCTATAATTCACCCCTCCACTTT. It is translated as CASSWHRGESSYNSPLHF.

The chain links TRBV18 to TRBJ2-7; 11 nucleotides line up with TRBD2. The V gene's germline CDR1 is KGHSH and CDR2 LQKENI. CDR3 length equals 14 residues. The J segment lost 3 bases and the V segment lost 3 bases, leaving 1 base of the junction unmatched. CDR3 residues: CASSPGTSGYEQYF. CDR3 in DNA: TGTGCCAGCTCACCGGGGACTAGCGGCTACGAGCAGTACTTC.

The chain links TRBV5-8 to TRBJ2-5; tentatively, D is TRBD1 (6 bases). CDR1 and CDR2 (germline): SGHTS, YDEGEE. The CDR3 is 15 residues long. V was pared by 5 bases and J by 2 bases, with 16 bases between. The DNA of the CDR3 is TGTGCCAGCAGTCCGAACAGGGTTGGGCAAGAGACCCAGTACTTC. Its protein product is CASSPNRVGQETQYF. The full variable domain, completed using reference TRBV5-8 and TRBJ2-5, is EAGVTQSPTHLIKTRGQQATLRCSPISGHTSVYWYQQALGLGLQFLLWYDEGEERNRGNFPPRFSGRQFPNYSSELNVNALELEDSALYLCASSPNRVGQETQYFGPGTRLLVL.

This clone occurred once. The chain is built from TRBV19 and TRBJ2-3; D is unclear. The CDR3 spans 16 residues. V was clipped by 1 base and J by 0 bases, with 11 bases between them. CDR1 is LNHDA and CDR2 is SQIVND in the germline V gene (reference sequence). The CDR3 DNA follows: TGTGCCAGTAGTATAGCGGTCTCGACTAGCACAGATACGCAGTATTTT. Protein: CASSIAVSTSTDTQYF.

V and J are TRBV9 and TRBJ2-7; possible D gene TRBD1, 6 bases. V dropped 0 bases and J dropped 3 bases, with 16 bases sitting between them. The germline CDR1 and CDR2 sequences are SGDLS and YYNGEE. The CDR3 loop spans 16 amino acids. The CDR3 spells CASSVGTAGPFYEQYF. CDR3 DNA: TGTGCCAGCAGCGTAGGGACAGCCGGTCCGTTCTACGAGCAGTACTTC.

This chain links TRBV5-5 with TRBJ2-7, with a tentative D call TRBD2 (6 bases). V lost 4 bases and J 0 bases, leaving 14 bases between the germline ends. Germline V gene data show CDR1 as SGHKS and CDR2 as YYEKEE (reference sequence). The CDR3 runs 15 residues. The CDR3 spells CASSADPGLSYEQYF. In DNA form, the CDR3 reads TGTGCCAGCAGCGCGGACCCGGGACTCTCCTACGAGCAGTACTTC.

V gene TRBV5-1 combines with J gene TRBJ2-7, with D maybe TRBD2 (7 bases). The CDR3 sequence is 14 residues long. Germline lookup yields CDR1 SGHRS and CDR2 YFSETQ. V shed 0 bases and J shed 7 bases, with 14 bases lying between them. The CDR3 DNA reads TGCGCCAGCAGCTTGGAGGGGGGGCCCGGAGAGCAGTACTTC. It specifies CASSLEGGPGEQYF.

V and J are TRBV7-9 and TRBJ1-1, with D possibly being TRBD1 (6 bases). With 11 bases removed from V and 7 bases from J, the gap between germline ends came to 11 bases. The CDR3 is 10 amino acids. The germline V gene encodes CDR1 SEHNR and CDR2 FQNEAQ (reference sequence). Here the CDR3 DNA reads TGTGCCGTCACAGGGCTTGAAGCTTTCTTT. This translates into CAVTGLEAFF.

This clone came up a few times. The chain carries TRBV5-6 and TRBJ1-2, with 7 bases matching TRBD1. This CDR3 is built from 15 residues. From germline, CDR1 is SGHDT and CDR2 YYEEEE. V was pared by 2 bases and J by 4 bases, with 8 bases of the junction left unmatched. CDR3 DNA sequence: TGTGCCAGCAGCTTTCGACAGGGTGGGAGCTATGGCTACACCTTC. Protein: CASSFRQGGSYGYTF.

The gene calls are TRBV3-1 (or the pseudogene TRBV3-2) and TRBJ2-7, with 9 bases matching TRBD2. The CDR3 sequence is 15 residues long. In germline, CDR1 is LGHDT, CDR2 YNNKEL (reference sequence). V was clipped by 6 bases and J by 3 bases; unmatched bases: 9. The CDR3 coding sequence is TGTGCCAGCAGTTCGACTAGCGGAGGTGGCTACGAGCAGTACTTC. Protein product: CASSSTSGGGYEQYF.

The chain employs TRBV5-4 and TRBJ1-6; 9 nucleotides align to TRBD1. This CDR3 comprises 15 residues. Germline V gene lookup returns CDR1 SGHNT and CDR2 YYREEE (reference sequence). The V and J ends lost 4 bases and 9 bases, in that order; junction bases with no gene match: 8. In DNA, the CDR3 is TGTGCCAGCAGCACCCTGGACAGGGGCGGTTCACCCCTCCACTTT. It codes for CASSTLDRGGSPLHF. The variable domain in full, with the rest retrieved from reference TRBV5-4 and TRBJ1-6, is ETGVTQSPTHLIKTRGQQVTLRCSSQSGHNTVSWYQQALGQGPQFIFQYYREEENGRGNFPPRFSGLQFPNYSSELNVNALELDDSALYLCASSTLDRGGSPLHFGNGTRLTVT.

The J gene is TRBJ2-1, the V gene TRBV6-5; tentatively, D is TRBD1 (7 bases). Germline loops: CDR1 MNHEY, CDR2 SVGAGI. The CDR3 has 15 residues. V was trimmed by 10 bases and J by 0 bases, leaving 16 bases between them. CDR3 sequence (DNA): TGTGCCATCGGAAACAGGGGAGGCTCCTACAATGAGCAGTTCTTC. Residues: CAIGNRGGSYNEQFF.